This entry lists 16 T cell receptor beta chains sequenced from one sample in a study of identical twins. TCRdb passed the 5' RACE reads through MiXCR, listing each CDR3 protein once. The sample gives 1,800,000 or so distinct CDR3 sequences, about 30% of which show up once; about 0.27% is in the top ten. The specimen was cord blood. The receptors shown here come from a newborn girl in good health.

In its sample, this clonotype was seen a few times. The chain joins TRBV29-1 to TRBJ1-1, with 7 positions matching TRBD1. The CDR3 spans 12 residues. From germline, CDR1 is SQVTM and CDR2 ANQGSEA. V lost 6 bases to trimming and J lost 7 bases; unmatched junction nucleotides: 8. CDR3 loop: CSVQGWKVEAFF. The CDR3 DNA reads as TGCAGCGTACAGGGGTGGAAGGTTGAAGCTTTCTTT. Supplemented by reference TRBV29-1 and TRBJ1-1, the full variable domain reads SAVISQKPSRDICQRGTSLTIQCQVDSQVTMMFWYRQQPGQSLTLIATANQGSEATYESGFVIDKFPISRPNLTFSTLTVSNMSPEDSSIYLCSVQGWKVEAFFGQGTRLTVV.

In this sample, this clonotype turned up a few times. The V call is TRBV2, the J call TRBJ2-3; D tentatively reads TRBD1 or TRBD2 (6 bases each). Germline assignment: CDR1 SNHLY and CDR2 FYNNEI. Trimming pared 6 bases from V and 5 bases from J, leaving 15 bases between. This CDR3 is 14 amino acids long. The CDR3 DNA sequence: TGTGCCAGCAGGAGGAGGGCGGGACAAGATACGCAGTATTTT. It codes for CASRRRAGQDTQYF.

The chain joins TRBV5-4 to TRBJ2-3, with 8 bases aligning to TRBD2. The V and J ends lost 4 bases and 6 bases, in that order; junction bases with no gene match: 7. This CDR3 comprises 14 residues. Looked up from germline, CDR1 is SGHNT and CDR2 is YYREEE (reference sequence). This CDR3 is CASSTGLGLDTQYF. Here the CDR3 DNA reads TGTGCCAGCAGCACGGGACTAGGATTGGATACGCAGTATTTT.

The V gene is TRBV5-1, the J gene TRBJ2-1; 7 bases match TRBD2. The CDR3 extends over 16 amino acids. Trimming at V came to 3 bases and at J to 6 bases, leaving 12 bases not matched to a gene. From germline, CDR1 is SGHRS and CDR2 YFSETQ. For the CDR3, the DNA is TGCGCCAGCAGCTCCTACTTGGGAACTAGCGTCAATGAGCAGTTCTTC. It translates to CASSSYLGTSVNEQFF. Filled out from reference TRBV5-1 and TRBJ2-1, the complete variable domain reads KAGVTQTPRYLIKTRGQQVTLSCSPISGHRSVSWYQQTPGQGLQFLFEYFSETQRNKGNFPGRFSGRQFSNSRSEMNVSTLELGDSALYLCASSSYLGTSVNEQFFGPGTRLTVL.

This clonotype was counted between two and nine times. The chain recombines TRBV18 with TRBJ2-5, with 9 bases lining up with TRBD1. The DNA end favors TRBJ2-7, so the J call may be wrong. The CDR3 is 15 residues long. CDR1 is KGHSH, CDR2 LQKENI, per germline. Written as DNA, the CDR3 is TGTGCCAGCTCACGGGACAGGGCCTTCTCCTACGAGCAGTACTTC. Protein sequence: CASSRDRAFSYEQYF.

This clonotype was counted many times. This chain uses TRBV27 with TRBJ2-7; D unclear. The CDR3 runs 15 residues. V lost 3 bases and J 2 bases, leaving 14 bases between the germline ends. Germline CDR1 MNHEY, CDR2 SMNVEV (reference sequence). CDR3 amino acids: CASSFVAGFTYEQYF. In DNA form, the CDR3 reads TGTGCCAGCAGTTTCGTGGCAGGATTTACCTACGAGCAGTACTTC.

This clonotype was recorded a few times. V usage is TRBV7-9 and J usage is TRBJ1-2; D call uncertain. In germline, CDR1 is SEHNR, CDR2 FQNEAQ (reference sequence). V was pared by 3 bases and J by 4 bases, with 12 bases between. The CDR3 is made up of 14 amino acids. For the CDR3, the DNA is TGTGCCAGCAGCTTGAATCCGGCAGTCTATGGCTACACCTTC. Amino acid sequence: CASSLNPAVYGYTF.

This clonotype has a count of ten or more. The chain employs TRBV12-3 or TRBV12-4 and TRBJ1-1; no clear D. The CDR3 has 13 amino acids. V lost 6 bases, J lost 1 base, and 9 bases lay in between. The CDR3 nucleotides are TGTGCCAGCAGCTTAAGGTCGAACACTGAAGCTTTCTTT. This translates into CASSLRSNTEAFF.

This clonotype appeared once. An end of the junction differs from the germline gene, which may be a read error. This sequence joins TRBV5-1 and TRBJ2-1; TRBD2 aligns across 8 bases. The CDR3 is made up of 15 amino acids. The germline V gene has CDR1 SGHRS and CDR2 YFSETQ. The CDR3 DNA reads TGCGCCAGCAGCCCGGGGGGGCGCGGTGACAATGTGCAGTTCTTC. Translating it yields CASSPGGRGDNVQFF.

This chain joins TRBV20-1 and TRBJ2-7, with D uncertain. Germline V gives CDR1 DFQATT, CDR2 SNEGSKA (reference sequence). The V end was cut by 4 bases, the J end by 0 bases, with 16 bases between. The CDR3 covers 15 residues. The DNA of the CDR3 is TGCAGTGCTACTTCAAGGGATCTGAGCTCCTACGAGCAGTACTTC. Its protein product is CSATSRDLSSYEQYF.

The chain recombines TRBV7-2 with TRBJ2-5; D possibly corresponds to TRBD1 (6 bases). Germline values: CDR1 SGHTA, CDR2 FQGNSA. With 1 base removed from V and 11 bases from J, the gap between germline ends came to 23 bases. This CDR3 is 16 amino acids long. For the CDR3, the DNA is TGTGCCAGCAGCTTAGTTGCAGGGGTCAAAAACAATGAGCAGTACTTC. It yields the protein CASSLVAGVKNNEQYF.

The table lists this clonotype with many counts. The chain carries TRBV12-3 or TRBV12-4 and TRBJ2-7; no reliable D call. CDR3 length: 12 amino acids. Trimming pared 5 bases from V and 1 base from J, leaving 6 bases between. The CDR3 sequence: CASSPQSYEQYF. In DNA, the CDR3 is TGTGCCAGCAGTCCACAGTCCTACGAGCAGTACTTC.

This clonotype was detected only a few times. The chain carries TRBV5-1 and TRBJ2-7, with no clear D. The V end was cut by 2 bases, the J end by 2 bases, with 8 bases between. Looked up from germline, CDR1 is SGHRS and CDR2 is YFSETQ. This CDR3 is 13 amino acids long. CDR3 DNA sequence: TGCGCCAGCAGCTTCGACATTACCTACGAGCAGTACTTC. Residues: CASSFDITYEQYF.

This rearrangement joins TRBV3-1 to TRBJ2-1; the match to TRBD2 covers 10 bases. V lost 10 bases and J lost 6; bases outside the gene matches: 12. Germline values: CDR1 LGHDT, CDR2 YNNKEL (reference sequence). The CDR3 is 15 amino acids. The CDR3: CATLSLAGAGNEQFF. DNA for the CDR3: TGTGCCACCCTTTCCCTAGCGGGGGCCGGCAATGAGCAGTTCTTC.

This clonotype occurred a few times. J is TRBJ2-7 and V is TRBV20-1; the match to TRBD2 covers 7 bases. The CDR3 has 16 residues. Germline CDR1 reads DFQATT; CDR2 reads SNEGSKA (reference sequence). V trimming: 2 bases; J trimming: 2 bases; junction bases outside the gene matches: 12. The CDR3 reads CSARLGWGGNAYEQYF. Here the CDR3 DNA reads TGCAGTGCTAGATTGGGATGGGGGGGGAATGCCTACGAGCAGTACTTC.

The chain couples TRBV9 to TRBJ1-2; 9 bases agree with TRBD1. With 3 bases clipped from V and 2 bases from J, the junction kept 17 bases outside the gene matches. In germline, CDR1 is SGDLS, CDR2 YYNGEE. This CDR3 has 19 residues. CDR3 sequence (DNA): TGTGCCAGCAGCGCACCACCATTAAGGGGGACAGGGACCAACTATGGCTACACCTTC. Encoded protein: CASSAPPLRGTGTNYGYTF.